This T cell receptor beta chain was profiled in a study of T cells after yellow fever vaccination. About the study: SMART-Seq v4 Ultra Low Input prepared the low-cell-number fractions. Findings of the study overall: Abundant contaminating clonotypes from the bulk population could appear in FACS-sorted repertoires.

Germline CDR1 MDHEN, CDR2 SYDVKM. The CDR3 is 15 amino acids. Trimming removed 3 bases from V and 4 bases from J, with 12 bases in between. Remarks on this clonotype: Its cognate antigen is unknown.

In making TCR cDNA, 5'RACE template switching added a universal primer site and UMIs to it. MiXCR was run by TCRdb on the 5' RACE reads, yielding one entry per CDR3 protein. The data show over 300,000 distinct CDR3 sequences, roughly 6.8% seen once. Here the sequenced sample was PBMCs, taken about 49 days after the first yellow fever vaccination. The TCR originated in a man in his late teens or twenties who received the YFV17D yellow fever vaccine. The rearrangement joins TRBV28 to TRBJ2-2; TRBD1 might be the D (6 bases). The CDR3 sequence is CASSFPDRLTGELFF. The CDR3 DNA is TGTGCCAGCAGTTTCCCGGACAGACTCACCGGGGAGCTGTTTTTT.